The 14 T cell receptor beta chains below were found in one sample sequenced in a study of CD8 T cells in Susac syndrome. With random hexamers, reverse transcription was performed on roughly 0.45 to 1 ug of RNA. Each CDR3 protein gets one entry after TCRdb re-called the immunoSEQ multiplex PCR reads with MiXCR. This sample has about 120,000 distinct CDR3 sequences, with 85% to 95% found just once. Sequenced: CD8+ T cells from PBMCs. Receptors were obtained from a human donor in good health.

This clonotype was seen a single time. The chain uses TRBV5-4 and TRBJ2-3, with D possibly being TRBD2 (5 bases). The CDR3 is 13 residues long. Trimming pared 10 bases from V and 6 bases from J, leaving 18 bases between. Germline V lookup: CDR1 SGHNT, CDR2 YYREEE (reference sequence). CDR3 region: CALSRGRGDTQYF. The CDR3 DNA reads as TGTGCCTTAAGCCGGGGTAGAGGGGATACGCAGTATTTT. Complete variable domain (other parts from reference TRBV5-4 and TRBJ2-3): ETGVTQSPTHLIKTRGQQVTLRCSSQSGHNTVSWYQQALGQGPQFIFQYYREEENGRGNFPPRFSGLQFPNYSSELNVNALELDDSALYLCALSRGRGDTQYFGPGTRLTVL.

This chain joins TRBV7-9 and TRBJ2-2, with no clear D. The CDR3 is 16 residues long. V gave up 6 bases and J gave up 0 bases, with 14 bases separating them. Germline V gene sequence: CDR1 SEHNR, CDR2 FQNEAQ (reference sequence). CDR3 nucleotide sequence: TGTGCCAGCAGTCCCCCCGGACGGACGAACACCGGGGAGCTGTTTTTT. Protein: CASSPPGRTNTGELFF.

The chain employs TRBV6-6 and TRBJ2-1; D gene uncertain. The V end was cut by 5 bases, the J end by 5 bases, with 10 bases between. This CDR3 is built from 13 residues. The germline CDR1 and CDR2 sequences are MNHNY and SVGAGI (reference sequence). The CDR3 region has the DNA TGTGCCAGCAGTGACCCTCAGAACAATGAGCAGTTCTTC. The encoded protein is CASSDPQNNEQFF.

This chain connects TRBV29-1 to TRBJ1-1; D call uncertain. Germline CDR1 SQVTM, CDR2 ANQGSEA. The V and J ends lost 3 bases and 6 bases respectively, with 17 bases between them. The CDR3 runs 14 residues. CDR3: CSVDGKGDLAEAFF. The CDR3 nucleotides are TGCAGCGTTGATGGGAAGGGTGATCTAGCTGAAGCTTTCTTT.

This chain joins TRBV9 and TRBJ2-3; TRBD1 agrees at 9 bases. The germline CDR1 and CDR2 sequences are SGDLS and YYNGEE. The length of the CDR3 is 15 residues. V shed 3 bases and J 7 bases; nucleotides not matched to a gene: 9. This chain's CDR3 is CASSGQGGVSNTQYF. CDR3 coding DNA: TGTGCCAGCAGCGGACAGGGGGGCGTTTCAAATACGCAGTATTTT.

This clonotype was detected once. The CDR3 DNA follows: TGTGCCAGCAGTAGCGCCGGGACAGGGATTGAAAAACTGTTTTTT. Amino acid sequence: CASSSAGTGIEKLFF. The chain carries TRBV6-2 or TRBV6-3 and TRBJ1-4, with 9 nucleotides matching TRBD1. The CDR3 sequence is 15 residues long. V was clipped by 5 bases and J by 7 bases; unmatched bases: 8. From germline, CDR1 is MNHEY and CDR2 SVGEGT.

This clonotype showed up just a few times. The J gene is TRBJ2-5, the V gene TRBV13; 10 nucleotides line up with TRBD1. This CDR3 has 14 amino acids. The V gene's germline CDR1 is PRHDT and CDR2 FYEKMQ (reference sequence). V shed 6 bases and J 2 bases; nucleotides not matched to a gene: 3. The DNA of the CDR3 is TGTGCCAGCAGTCGGGACAGGGGTCAAGAGACCCAGTACTTC. Translation gives CASSRDRGQETQYF.

The rearrangement uses TRBV6-1 and TRBJ1-5; D is possibly TRBD1 (5 bases). The CDR3 has 17 residues. Trimming pared 0 bases from V and 5 bases from J, leaving 17 bases between. Germline loops: CDR1 MNHNS, CDR2 SASEGT. The CDR3 DNA follows: TGTGCCAGCAGTGAAGCGCCGCCAGGGCCGGGACATCAGCCCCAGCATTTT. It is translated as CASSEAPPGPGHQPQHF.

This rearrangement joins TRBV5-1 to TRBJ1-6, with D possibly being TRBD1 (5 bases). Germline CDR1 and CDR2: SGHRS and YFSETQ. The CDR3 length is 13 residues. The germline V and J ends were trimmed by 5 bases and 5 bases, with 8 bases remaining between them. Here the CDR3 reads CASRGTDNSPLHF. As DNA, the CDR3 is TGCGCCAGCAGAGGGACGGATAATTCACCCCTCCACTTT.

For this clonotype: The germline gene is not matched at one end of the junction; a read error may be the cause. J is TRBJ2-3 and V is TRBV2; D is perhaps TRBD2 (6 bases). This CDR3 is 15 amino acids long. Germline CDR1 is SNHLY and CDR2 is FYNNEI. CDR3 bases: TGTGCCAGCAGGACGGGGGACTCTAAAACAGATACGCAGTTTTTT. Translated: CASRTGDSKTDTQFF. Together with reference TRBV2 and TRBJ2-3, the CDR3 gives the full variable domain: EPEVTQTPSHQVTQMGQEVILRCVPISNHLYFYWYRQILGQKVEFLVSFYNNEISEKSEIFDDQFSVERPDGSNFTLKIRSTKLEDSAMYFCASRTGDSKTDTQFFGPGTRLTVL.

The DNA for the CDR3 is TGTGCCAGCCCGGACACAGATACGCAGTATTTT. Protein sequence: CASPDTDTQYF. The chain employs TRBV27 and TRBJ2-3, with D unclear. The V end lost 8 bases, the J end lost 2 bases, and 5 bases lay between the germline ends. Germline CDR1 MNHEY, CDR2 SMNVEV (reference sequence). The CDR3 runs to 11 residues.

This chain's CDR3 is CASGEGARSEAFF. CDR3 bases: TGTGCCAGCGGCGAAGGGGCTAGGTCTGAAGCTTTCTTT. The genes are TRBV27 and TRBJ1-1, with a tentative D call TRBD1 (5 bases). Germline V gene sequence: CDR1 MNHEY, CDR2 SMNVEV (reference sequence). Trimming removed 8 bases at V and 6 bases at J, with 16 bases between. CDR3 size: 13 residues.

V is TRBV18 and J is TRBJ2-2; 7 bases fit TRBD2. Germline V gene lookup returns CDR1 KGHSH and CDR2 LQKENI. V lost 0 bases, J lost 7 bases, and 8 bases stayed unmatched. The CDR3 contains 16 residues. The CDR3 bases are TGTGCCAGCTCACCACCGAGACTAGCTGGAATCGGGGAGCTGTTTTTT. Protein product: CASSPPRLAGIGELFF.

The chain uses TRBV7-9 and TRBJ2-7; D unclear. Trimming took 1 base from V and 5 from J, leaving 12 bases between them. CDR3 length: 14 residues. The germline V gene encodes CDR1 SEHNR and CDR2 FQNEAQ (reference sequence). The CDR3 coding sequence is TGTGCCAGCAGCTTAGGCCAGGTCGACCACGAGCAGTACTTC. This sequence encodes CASSLGQVDHEQYF.